This T cell receptor beta chain stems from a study of blood T cell repertoires in COVID-19. Background on the study: Samples representing acute and convalescent COVID-19 were sourced from the United States, Italy and Spain.

CDR1 SGHRS and CDR2 YFSETQ come from the germline V gene. Trimming shortened V by 0 bases and J by 8 bases, and 14 bases separated the two germline ends. The CDR3 length is 14 residues. Measured with immunoSEQ multiplex PCR; TCRdb has only the in-frame clones, and not every one. The sample lists approximately 64,000 clones; 81% were seen once. The sequencing input was peripheral blood. This TCR came from a woman in her 70s with acute or convalescent COVID-19. This chain uses TRBV5-1 with TRBJ2-5; possible D gene TRBD2, 6 bases. For the CDR3, the DNA is TGCGCCAGCAGCTTGGTAGGAGGGTTGGGCACCCAGTACTTC. As protein: CASSLVGGLGTQYF.